A selection of T cell receptor beta chains follows, all from one sample in a study of radiation and T cells in renal cell carcinoma. Measured with immunoSEQ multiplex PCR; TCRdb has only the in-frame clones, and not every one. The repertoire holds about 22,000 clones, with over 70% as singletons. Here the sequenced sample was blood, taken from a patient whose treatment included radiotherapy and nephrectomy. The receptors come from a man in his sixties with renal cell carcinoma. The CDR3 runs from the conserved cysteine through the conserved F or W. Each record gives: V gene, J gene, clone size, D gene, CDR3 protein, CDR3 DNA. The D gene is left open where the match is weak. Clone size is shown for a subset of rows, as once, few, many or a class of expanded clone.

TRBV18	TRBJ1-2	.	.	CASSPDLGGYGYTF	TGTGCCAGCTCACCAGATCTGGGTGGCTATGGCTACACCTTC
TRBV18	TRBJ2-2	.	.	CASSPPYTSTTGELFF	TGTGCCAGCTCACCACCCTACACCTCCACTACCGGGGAGCTGTTTTTT
TRBV7-6	TRBJ2-6	.	.	CASSLGGGGLRSGANVLTF	TGTGCCAGCAGCCTTGGTGGTGGGGGCCTTCGCTCTGGGGCCAACGTCCTGACTTTC
TRBV5-1	TRBJ2-7	.	.	CASSPDPSSYEQYF	TGCGCCAGCAGCCCCGATCCGAGCTCCTACGAGCAGTACTTC
TRBV6-5	TRBJ2-7	.	TRBD1	CASSSHGQGRIYEQYF	TGTGCCAGCAGTTCCCATGGACAGGGAAGAATCTACGAGCAGTACTTC
TRBV29-1	TRBJ2-7	.	.	CSVEGFGEQYF	TGCAGCGTTGAAGGGTTTGGCGAGCAGTACTTC
TRBV6-5	TRBJ1-2	.	.	CASSYSRGPYGYTF	TGTGCCAGCAGTTACAGCAGGGGCCCCTATGGCTACACCTTC
TRBV18	TRBJ1-4	.	TRBD1	CASSRQGATNEKLFF	TGTGCCAGCTCGCGACAGGGAGCAACTAATGAAAAACTGTTTTTT
TRBV5-4	TRBJ2-1	once	.	CASSQGGRGHNEQFF	TGTGCCAGCAGCCAGGGGGGACGGGGGCACAATGAGCAGTTCTTC
TRBV7-2	TRBJ2-2	.	TRBD2	CASSLGLGTGELFF	TGTGCCAGCAGCTTGGGACTAGGCACCGGGGAGCTGTTTTTT
TRBV30	TRBJ1-1	few	.	CAWDYGDGAEAFF	TGTGCCTGGGACTACGGGGATGGGGCTGAAGCTTTCTTT
TRBV5-6	TRBJ2-3	.	.	CASSLRLADVTSTDTQYF	TGTGCCAGCAGCTTGAGGCTAGCAGACGTAACTAGCACAGATACGCAGTATTTT
TRBV7-8	TRBJ2-7	few	.	CASSLAGRFNHEQYF	TGTGCCAGCAGCTTAGCGGGGCGATTTAACCACGAGCAGTACTTC
TRBV6-5	TRBJ1-6	.	.	CASTGNNSPLHF	TGTGCCAGCACTGGGAATAATTCACCCCTCCACTTT
TRBV12-5	TRBJ2-3	.	TRBD2	CASGLGGGLGTDTQYF	TGTGCTAGTGGTTTGGGGGGGGGACTAGGGACAGATACGCAGTATTTT
TRBV6-5	TRBJ1-1	.	.	CASGRGVWMNTEAFF	TGTGCCAGCGGGCGGGGGGTTTGGATGAACACTGAAGCTTTCTTT
TRBV5-4	TRBJ2-1	once	.	CASSSVVGGPSNEQFF	TGTGCCAGCAGCTCGGTTGTAGGAGGCCCGTCCAATGAGCAGTTCTTC
TRBV5-6	TRBJ2-1	few	.	CASRYERARYNEQFF	TGTGCCAGCAGATACGAGCGGGCCCGCTACAATGAGCAGTTCTTC
TRBV7-2	TRBJ2-2	.	TRBD2	CASSLYPSGRSGELFF	TGTGCCAGCAGCTTATACCCTAGCGGGAGGAGCGGGGAGCTGTTTTTT
TRBV21-1	TRBJ2-7	.	.	CASSIPKVRGLAETEQYF	TGTGCCAGCAGCATCCCTAAGGTCCGGGGACTAGCGGAAACTGAGCAGTACTTC
TRBV30	TRBJ1-3	.	.	CAWSQEAGNTIYF	TGTGCCTGGAGTCAGGAGGCTGGAAACACCATATATTTT
TRBV25-1	TRBJ2-7	.	TRBD1	CASSASTGPAYEQYF	TGTGCCAGCAGTGCCTCGACAGGGCCCGCCTACGAGCAGTACTTC
TRBV7-2	TRBJ2-3	.	TRBD2	CASSLRRLAGTDTQYF	TGTGCCAGCAGCTTGCGGAGACTAGCGGGAACCGATACGCAGTATTTT
TRBV9	TRBJ2-1	once	TRBD2	CASSVATSGAYNEQFF	TGTGCCAGCAGCGTAGCTACCAGCGGGGCCTACAATGAGCAGTTCTTC
TRBV5-6	TRBJ1-3	.	TRBD1	CASSLGGDSSGNTIYF	TGTGCCAGCAGCTTAGGAGGGGACAGCTCTGGAAACACCATATATTTT
TRBV5-6	TRBJ2-3	.	.	CASSRILTSTDTQYF	TGTGCCAGCAGCAGGATCCTCACTAGCACAGATACGCAGTATTTT
TRBV11-2	TRBJ2-5	.	.	CASSSPSLVAQYF	TGTGCCAGCAGCTCACCTTCCCTGGTAGCCCAGTACTTC